What follows describes a single T cell receptor beta chain. It lacks a known antigen. The junction does not match germline at one end; this may be a read error. TCRbeta CDR3 regions were amplified from genomic DNA using the immunoSEQ Assay, a bias-controlled multiplex PCR. The study's processing was this. Nucleated cell counts per sample were estimated from amplification of reference gene primers within the assay. To quantify the absolute abundance of each unique TCRbeta CDR3 rearrangement, sequence reads were collapsed and filtered. For each sample, productive Simpson clonality was calculated by taking the square root of Simpson's diversity index across productive rearrangements. TCRdb retrieved this table from immuneACCESS and kept in-frame rearrangements only. Not all clones are present; in checked studies, unresolved V genes account for under half, and no reason is known for the remainder. V and J calls plus clone size are reproduced from that table; the DNA served to infer D and trimming. The sample yields 430,000 or so clones; around nine tenths were counted once. In total, the top ten clones hold approximately 1.5% of the sample.

These data come from a study of blood T cell repertoires in COVID-19 (dated by TCRdb to about 2020). Background on the whole study: The collaborator samples originated in the United States, Italy and Spain and spanned the acute and convalescent phases of COVID-19. The sample metadata nearly always contained a de-identified subject ID, COVID-19 status, age in years and sex. The samples were drawn from the first 160 participants of the ongoing ImmuneRACE study and from 1,254 subjects provided by 6 global collaborators. Where HLA class I and class II types were available, the types were taken from metadata supplied by the sample provider, not from assay-based typing. The prospective study material was composed of cDNA or gDNA derived from T cells, B-cell-depleted T cells, or PBMCs. Subjects who had been exposed to COVID-19, were actively infected with it, or had recovered from it provided the deeply sampled blood TCRbeta repertoires that made up the dataset. A freely available public database, intended as a resource for researchers studying the immune response to SARS-CoV-2, is where the repertoires were released.

The CDR3, cysteine through phenylalanine, is 13 amino acids long. Of the read, only the CDR3 DNA is kept; its 39 bases are in frame from base 1. For CDR1 and CDR2, the germline V gene lists SGHRS and YFSETQ. Study-level results and caveats: The quantity of clinical and demographic metadata differed by source and by participant and was supplied without curation.

In the prospective study, participants were roughly 18 to 100 years old, resided in 25 or so geographic areas of the United States, and were enrolled through a virtual design. Cohort assignment in the prospective study relied on participant-reported clinical history from a screening survey and a study questionnaire. Exposed participants had been in contact with someone with a PCR-confirmed or clinician-diagnosed COVID-19 case within 2 weeks of study entry. In the prospective study, mobile phlebotomists collected whole blood, serum and a nasopharyngeal or oropharyngeal swab from each participant. Additional blood draws and questionnaires over an approximately 2-month period could optionally be provided by prospective study participants. Prospective study blood samples were shipped either frozen or at room temperature before DNA extraction.

The source of this sequence is a woman aged 18-30 years who had been exposed to COVID-19. Sequencing used PBMCs or T cells enriched from blood (not recorded which). The V and J segments used are TRBV5-1 and TRBJ1-2; tentative D gene TRBD1, with 6 bases matching. The bases are TGCGCCAGCAGCTTACTCACAGGGCTACGGGTGTCCTTC. Its protein product is CASSLLTGLRVSF. The full variable domain, completed from the reference TRBV5-1 and TRBJ1-2 proteins outside the CDR3, reads KAGVTQTPRYLIKTRGQQVTLSCSPISGHRSVSWYQQTPGQGLQFLFEYFSETQRNKGNFPGRFSGRQFSNSRSEMNVSTLELGDSALYLCASSLLTGLRVSFGSGTRLTVV.